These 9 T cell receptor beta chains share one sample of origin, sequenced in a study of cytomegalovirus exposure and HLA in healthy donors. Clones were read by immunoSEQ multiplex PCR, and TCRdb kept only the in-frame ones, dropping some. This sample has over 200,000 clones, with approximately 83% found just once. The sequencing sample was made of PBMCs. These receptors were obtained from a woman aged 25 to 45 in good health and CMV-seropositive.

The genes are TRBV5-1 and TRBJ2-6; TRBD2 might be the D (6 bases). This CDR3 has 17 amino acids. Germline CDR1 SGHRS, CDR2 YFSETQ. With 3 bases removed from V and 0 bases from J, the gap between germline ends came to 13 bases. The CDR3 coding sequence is TGCGCCAGCAGCTCCGGGACTTCGGTCTCTGGGGCCAACGTCCTGACTTTC. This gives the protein CASSSGTSVSGANVLTF.

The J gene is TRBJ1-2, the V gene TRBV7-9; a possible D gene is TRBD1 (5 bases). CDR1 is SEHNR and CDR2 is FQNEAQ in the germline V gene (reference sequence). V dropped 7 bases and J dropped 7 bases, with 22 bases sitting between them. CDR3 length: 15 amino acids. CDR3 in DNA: TGTGCCAGCAACCCTCTCGACAGTTTCCTTTTTGGCTACACCTTC. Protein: CASNPLDSFLFGYTF. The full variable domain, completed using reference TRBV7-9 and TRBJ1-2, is DTGVSQNPRHKITKRGQNVTFRCDPISEHNRLYWYRQTLGQGPEFLTYFQNEAQLEKSRLLSDRFSAERPKGSFSTLEIQRTEQGDSAMYLCASNPLDSFLFGYTFGSGTRLTVV.

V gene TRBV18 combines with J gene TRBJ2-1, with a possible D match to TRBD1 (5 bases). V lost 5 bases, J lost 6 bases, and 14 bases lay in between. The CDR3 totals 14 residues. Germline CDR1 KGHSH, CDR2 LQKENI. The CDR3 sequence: CASSARQTFNEQFF. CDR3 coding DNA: TGTGCCAGCTCAGCCCGACAGACATTCAATGAGCAGTTCTTC.

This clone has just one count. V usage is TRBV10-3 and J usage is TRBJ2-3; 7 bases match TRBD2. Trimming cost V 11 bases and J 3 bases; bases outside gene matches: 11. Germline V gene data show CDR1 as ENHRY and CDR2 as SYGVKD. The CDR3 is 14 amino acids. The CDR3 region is CAVSRGGHTDTQYF. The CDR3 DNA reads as TGTGCCGTTAGCCGGGGAGGGCATACAGATACGCAGTATTTT.

The CDR3 DNA sequence: TGTGCCAGCAGCTTGGATCCGGGCGCGAACAATCAGCCCCAGCATTTT. Protein sequence: CASSLDPGANNQPQHF. The chain uses TRBV5-5 and TRBJ1-5, with D unclear. CDR3 length equals 16 residues. V lost 0 bases and J 3 bases, leaving 13 bases between the germline ends. Germline lookup yields CDR1 SGHKS and CDR2 YYEKEE (reference sequence).

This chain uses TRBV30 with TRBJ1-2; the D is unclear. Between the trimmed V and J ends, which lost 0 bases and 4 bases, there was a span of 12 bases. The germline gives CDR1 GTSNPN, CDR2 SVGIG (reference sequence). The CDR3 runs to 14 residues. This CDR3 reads CAWSVERVSYGYTF. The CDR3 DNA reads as TGTGCCTGGAGTGTTGAGAGAGTGAGCTATGGCTACACCTTC.

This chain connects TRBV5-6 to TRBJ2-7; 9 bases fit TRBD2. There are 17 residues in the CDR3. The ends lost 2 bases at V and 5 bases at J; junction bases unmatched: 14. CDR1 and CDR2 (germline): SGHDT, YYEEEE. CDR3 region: CASSFAGFSGRLNEQYF. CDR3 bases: TGTGCCAGCAGCTTCGCGGGCTTCAGCGGGAGGTTGAACGAGCAGTACTTC.

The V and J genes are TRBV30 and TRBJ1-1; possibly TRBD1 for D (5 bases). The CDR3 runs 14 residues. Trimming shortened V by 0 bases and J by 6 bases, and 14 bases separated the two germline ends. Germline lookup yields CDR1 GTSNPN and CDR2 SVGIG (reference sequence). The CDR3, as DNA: TGTGCCTGGAGTGTAGGACTAGGGGCTTCTGAAGCTTTCTTT. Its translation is CAWSVGLGASEAFF.

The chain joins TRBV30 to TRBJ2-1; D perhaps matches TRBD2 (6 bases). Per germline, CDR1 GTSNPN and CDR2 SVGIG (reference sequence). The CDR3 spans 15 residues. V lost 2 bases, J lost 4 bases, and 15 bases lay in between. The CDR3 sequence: CAWSSRVAEYNEQFF. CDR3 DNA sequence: TGTGCCTGGAGTTCTAGGGTAGCGGAGTACAATGAGCAGTTCTTC.